One T cell receptor beta chain is described in this entry. Its antigen remains unidentified. This sample was included in a study of T cell responses to AZD1222 COVID-19 vaccine. Study-wide results and caveats: Mostly white British, mostly female donors; authors suggested clonal diversity may be underestimated. CD4 TCRs covered the whole spike, strongest at regions 160-218 and 743-854. Repertoires were collected only later (after the peak T cell response had occurred).

This CDR3 is 15 amino acids long. Looked up from germline, CDR1 is LGHDT and CDR2 is YNNKEL (reference sequence). V was cut by 1 base and J by 7 bases, with 11 bases left in between. Sequencing was performed with immunoSEQ multiplex PCR; in TCRdb, only in-frame clones are kept and a portion is missing. The sample carries 150,000 to 200,000 clones, approximately 87% recorded once. The sequenced sample was peripheral blood, obtained on day 0 of MenACWY control vaccination. The receptor was isolated from an adult in good health. This chain joins TRBV3-1 (or the pseudogene TRBV3-2) and TRBJ1-6, with D maybe TRBD1 (5 bases). The CDR3 reads CASSQGFRENSPLHF. Written as DNA, the CDR3 is TGTGCCAGCAGCCAAGGTTTCAGGGAAAATTCACCCCTCCACTTT.